This T cell receptor beta chain emerged from a study of shared clonotypes between healthy human individuals. Deep level was the assay's run setting. The protocol was immunoSEQ multiplex PCR, while the TCRdb copy is restricted to in-frame clones and leaves out a portion. Altogether roughly 2,300,000 clones are present, 80% to 95% being singletons, with the ten largest covering more than 0.35%. A note on this clone: The antigen is undetermined.

The V end lost 5 bases, the J end lost 2 bases, and 10 bases lay between the germline ends. Germline loops: CDR1 GTSNPN, CDR2 SVGIG (reference sequence). The CDR3 loop spans 12 amino acids. General study findings and limits: Naive CD4 clonotypes overlapped across a handful of donors at roughly 5.1%. Clonotypes which were not shared had lower generation probabilities than clonotypes that all four donors shared.

This chain uses TRBV30 with TRBJ2-7, with D possibly being TRBD1 (5 bases). Sequencing was carried out using naive CD4+ T cells from PBMCs. Subset here: CD45RA+ positively selected. The source is a man aged 18 to 29 in good health. Some clones in this sample may be carry-over from other donors' samples. CDR3 DNA: TGTGCCTGGGGAAAGACAGCCTACGAGCAGTACTTC. Its translation is CAWGKTAYEQYF.